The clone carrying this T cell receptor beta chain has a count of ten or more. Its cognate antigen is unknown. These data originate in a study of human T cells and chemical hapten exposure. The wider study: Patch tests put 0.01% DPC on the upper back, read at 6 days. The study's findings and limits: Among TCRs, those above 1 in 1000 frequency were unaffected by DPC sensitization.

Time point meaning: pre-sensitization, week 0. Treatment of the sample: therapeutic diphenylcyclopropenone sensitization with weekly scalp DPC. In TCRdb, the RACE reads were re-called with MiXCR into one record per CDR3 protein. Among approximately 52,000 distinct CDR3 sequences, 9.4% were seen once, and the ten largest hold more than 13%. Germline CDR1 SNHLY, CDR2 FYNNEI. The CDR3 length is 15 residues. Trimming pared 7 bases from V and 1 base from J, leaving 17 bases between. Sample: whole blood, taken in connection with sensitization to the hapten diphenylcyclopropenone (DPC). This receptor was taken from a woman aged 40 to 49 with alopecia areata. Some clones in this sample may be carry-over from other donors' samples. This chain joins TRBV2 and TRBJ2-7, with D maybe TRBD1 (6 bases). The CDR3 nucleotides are TGTGCCAGCAAATTCCTTCGGGACACATCCTACGAGCAGTACTTC. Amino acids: CASKFLRDTSYEQYF.